Given below is one TCR beta chain in context. Deletions cut 2 bases from V and 1 base from J, with 9 bases between. Germline CDR1 is GTSNPN and CDR2 is SVGIG (reference sequence). The CDR3 is made up of 14 amino acids. The data were obtained in a study of memory CD4+ T cells and cytomegalovirus serostatus. Single viable CD3+CD4+CD8-CD45RO+ cells were sorted as the memory CD4+ T cells. TCRdb keeps only in-frame clones here, not all; method: immunoSEQ multiplex PCR. Among 45,000 or so clones listed, roughly 83% were seen once. The origin of this receptor is an adult in good health and CMV-seronegative. The chain has TRBV30 and TRBJ1-3; D unclear. Specimen: memory CD4+ T cells from blood. CDR3 nucleotide sequence: TGTGCCTGGAGTATGTCGATTTCTGGAAACACCATATATTTT. This gives the protein CAWSMSISGNTIYF.